The rows below give T cell receptor beta chains drawn from one sample of a study of blood T cell repertoires in COVID-19. Clones were sequenced by immunoSEQ multiplex PCR, and TCRdb holds only the in-frame ones, with some missing. The sample has some 200,000 clones, around 80% seen once. The material sequenced was peripheral blood. These receptors all come from a woman of 80 years or more with acute or convalescent COVID-19. Both conserved end residues are part of each CDR3. The D gene is left open where the match is weak. Some rows mark clone size as missing; the rest say once, few, many or name a class of expanded clone.

d_gene,v_gene,abundance,j_gene,CDR3nt,CDR3aa
TRBD2,TRBV18,-,TRBJ2-3,TGTGCCAGCTCACCCTTCAGTAGCGGGGCCTCAACTAGCACAGATACGCAGTATTTT,CASSPFSSGASTSTDTQYF
TRBD1,TRBV7-6,-,TRBJ2-6,TGTGCCAGCAGCTTAGGACAGGGTGCTGGGGCCAACGTCCTGACTTTC,CASSLGQGAGANVLTF
TRBD2,TRBV5-1,-,TRBJ2-5,TGCGCCAGCAGCCTAGGACTAGCGGGGGGGCGATCCCAGTACTTC,CASSLGLAGGRSQYF
-,TRBV4-1,-,TRBJ1-1,TGCGCCAGCAGCCAGGCGGGACTCTCGAACACTGAAGCTTTCTTT,CASSQAGLSNTEAFF
-,TRBV5-5,-,TRBJ1-6,TGTGCCAGCAGCTCGACAGTTCTGAATTCACCCCTCCACTTT,CASSSTVLNSPLHF
-,TRBV7-3,-,TRBJ1-3,TGTGCCAGCAGCCTTACGGGCTCTGGAAACACCATATATTTT,CASSLTGSGNTIYF
TRBD2,TRBV4-1,-,TRBJ2-2,TGCGCCAGCAGCCTCGGCCCCGGGGGGACCGGGGAGCTGTTTTTT,CASSLGPGGTGELFF
-,TRBV3-1/TRBV3-2,once,TRBJ1-1,TGTGCCAGCTGCGATGACACTGAAGCTTTCTTT,CASCDDTEAFF
-,TRBV7-2,-,TRBJ2-3,TGTGCCAGCAGCTTCAACGGGAGACTCACAGATACGCAGTATTTT,CASSFNGRLTDTQYF
-,TRBV7-2,-,TRBJ1-2,TGTGCCAGCAGCTTTCTAGAGGGCTACACCTTC,CASSFLEGYTF
TRBD1,TRBV6-5,-,TRBJ2-7,TGTGCCAGCAGGAGAGAGACAGGGGTCTACGAGCAGTACTTC,CASRRETGVYEQYF
-,TRBV7-9,-,TRBJ1-2,TGTGCCAGCAGTCTAGACGTAAACTATGGCTACACCTTC,CASSLDVNYGYTF
TRBD1,TRBV5-4,-,TRBJ2-5,TGTGCCAGCAGCTTGGAGGGACAGGGTGGAGAGACCCAGTACTTC,CASSLEGQGGETQYF
-,TRBV28,-,TRBJ1-3,TGTGCCAGCAGTTTCCCAGGCTCGCGTGGCACCATATATTTT,CASSFPGSRGTIYF
TRBD2,TRBV10-3,-,TRBJ2-3,TGTGCCATCAGTGAGTCGACTGCGGGGGGCACAGATACGCAGTATTTT,CAISESTAGGTDTQYF
-,TRBV7-3,-,TRBJ1-2,TGTGCCAGCAGCTTAGCAGGGGACGGCTACACCTTC,CASSLAGDGYTF
-,TRBV29-1,-,TRBJ2-7,TGCAGCGTTGATATGGCTCCCCGCTCCTACGAGCAGTACTTC,CSVDMAPRSYEQYF
-,TRBV30,-,TRBJ2-5,TGTGCCTGGAGTAGCCGTCAAGAGACCCAGTACTTC,CAWSSRQETQYF
TRBD2,TRBV19,-,TRBJ2-1,TGTGCCAGTAGTATACGGACTAGTCAACCTCCGTACAATGAGCAGTTCTTC,CASSIRTSQPPYNEQFF
TRBD1,TRBV3-1/TRBV3-2,-,TRBJ1-1,TGTGCCAGCAGCCAAGCCTCAGGGGGCACTGAAGCTTTCTTT,CASSQASGGTEAFF
-,TRBV10-3,-,TRBJ1-1,TGTGCCATCAGTGAGTCGCTCGGGGTACGGGAAGCTTTCTTT,CAISESLGVREAFF
TRBD1,TRBV5-6,-,TRBJ2-5,TGTGCCAGCAGCCGACAGGGGGAGACCCAGTACTTC,CASSRQGETQYF
-,TRBV7-2,once,TRBJ2-7,TGTGCCAGCAGCTTAGTCCAGGCCTACGAGCAGTACTTC,CASSLVQAYEQYF
TRBD1,TRBV4-3,-,TRBJ1-2,TGCGCCAGCAGCCAAGGATCGTCCGGACAGGCTAACTATGGCTACACCTTC,CASSQGSSGQANYGYTF
-,TRBV11-1,few,TRBJ1-1,TGTGCCAGCAGCTCGGGGGGACATTACAGCACTGAAGCTTTCTTT,CASSSGGHYSTEAFF
TRBD1,TRBV11-1,-,TRBJ2-7,TGTGCCAGCAGCTTAGGAGACAGGGTTAGCGAGCAGTACTTC,CASSLGDRVSEQYF
-,TRBV5-1,-,TRBJ1-3,TGCGCCAGCAGCTTTACCGCTAGCTCTGGAAACACCATATATTTT,CASSFTASSGNTIYF
TRBD1,TRBV6-4,-,TRBJ2-2,TGTGCCAGCAGTGCGACAGGGGTAACCGGGGAGCTGTTTTTT,CASSATGVTGELFF
TRBD2,TRBV27,once,TRBJ2-1,TGTGCCAGCAGTTTTGAGGCTAGCGGGAGTTTGGGGCAGTTCTTC,CASSFEASGSLGQFF
-,TRBV9,-,TRBJ1-2,TGTGCCAGCAGCGTAGTGGACACCGCTAACTATGGCTACACCTTC,CASSVVDTANYGYTF
TRBD2,TRBV6-2/TRBV6-3,once,TRBJ2-3,TGTGCCAGCAGTTACTCCGAGCGGGACACAGATACGCAGTATTTT,CASSYSERDTDTQYF
TRBD1,TRBV19,-,TRBJ2-7,TGTGCCAGTAGTATGGGACAGGCGACCTACGAGCAGTACTTC,CASSMGQATYEQYF
-,TRBV7-2,-,TRBJ2-6,TGTGCCAGCAGCCTGGGCCAGGTCTCTGGGGCCAACGTCCTGACTTTC,CASSLGQVSGANVLTF
-,TRBV19,-,TRBJ1-1,TGTGCCAGTACCCAGGGGAACACTGAAGCTTTCTTT,CASTQGNTEAFF
-,TRBV7-8,-,TRBJ1-1,TGTGCCAGCAGCCCGGAGAGGGTGGGTGCTTTCTTT,CASSPERVGAFF
TRBD1,TRBV3-1/TRBV3-2,-,TRBJ2-7,TGTGCCAGCAGCCAAGCTGGGACAGGGCAGTACTTC,CASSQAGTGQYF
TRBD1,TRBV29-1,-,TRBJ1-5,TGCAGCGTTGCTGTATTAGGGACAGATAGCAATCAGCCCCAGCATTTT,CSVAVLGTDSNQPQHF
-,TRBV6-1,-,TRBJ1-2,TGTGCCAGCAGTGAAGTATCCGGCAGGGCGTTGGGCTACACCTTC,CASSEVSGRALGYTF
TRBD2,TRBV27,-,TRBJ2-7,TGTGCCAGCAGTTCCACTAGCGGGAGATTGAACGAGCAGTACTTC,CASSSTSGRLNEQYF
TRBD1,TRBV2,-,TRBJ1-6,TGTGCCAGCAGACAGGGGGCGAGTAATTTTTCACCCCTCCACTTT,CASRQGASNFSPLHF
-,TRBV7-9,-,TRBJ1-2,TGTGCCAGCACTGGGGCAGGGACTTACTCTAACTATGGCTACACCTTC,CASTGAGTYSNYGYTF
-,TRBV9,-,TRBJ2-1,TGTGCCAGCAGCGTAGAGGACTTACGGTCCTACAATGAGCAGTTCTTC,CASSVEDLRSYNEQFF
-,TRBV5-6,few,TRBJ2-7,TGTGCCAGCAGCTTGACAGGGTTGTCATACGAGCAGTACTTC,CASSLTGLSYEQYF